This T cell receptor beta chain derives from a study of blood T cell repertoires in COVID-19. Background on the study: T cells, B-cell-depleted T cells, or PBMCs provided the cDNA or gDNA that served as material.

Per the germline V gene, CDR1 is SEHNR and CDR2 is FQNEAQ (reference sequence). The CDR3 is 17 residues long. V lost 1 base, J lost 6 bases, and 11 bases stayed unmatched. The authors' processing: Reference gene primer amplification in the assay estimated nucleated cell counts. Repertoires were generated with immunoSEQ multiplex PCR, while TCRdb's copy carries only in-frame clones and drops some. V, J and clone size are those of that table, while D and trimming were read from the DNA. Altogether roughly 140,000 clones are present, 85% to 90% being singletons, with the ten largest covering roughly 5.4%.

The chain links TRBV7-9 to TRBJ2-3, with TRBD2 matching over 9 bases. This clonotype was sampled from a human donor in a cohort sampled during active COVID-19. The sample consisted of peripheral blood. The CDR3: CASSLGPAGGPQDTQYF. The CDR3 DNA reads as TGTGCCAGCAGCTTAGGTCCAGCGGGGGGACCCCAGGATACGCAGTATTTT.